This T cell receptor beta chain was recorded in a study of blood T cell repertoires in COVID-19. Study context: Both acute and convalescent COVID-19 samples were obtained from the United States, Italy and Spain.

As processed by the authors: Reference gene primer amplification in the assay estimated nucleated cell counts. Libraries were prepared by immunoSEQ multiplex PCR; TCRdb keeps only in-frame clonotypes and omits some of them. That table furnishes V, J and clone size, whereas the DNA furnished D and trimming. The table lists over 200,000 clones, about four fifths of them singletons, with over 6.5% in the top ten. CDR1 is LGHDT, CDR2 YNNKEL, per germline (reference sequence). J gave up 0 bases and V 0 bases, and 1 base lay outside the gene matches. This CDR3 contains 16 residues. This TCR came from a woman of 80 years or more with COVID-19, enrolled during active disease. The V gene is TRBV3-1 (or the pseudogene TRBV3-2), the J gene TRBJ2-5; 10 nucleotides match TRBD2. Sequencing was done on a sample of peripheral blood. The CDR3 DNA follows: TGTGCCAGCAGCCAAGAAACTAGCGGGAACCAAGAGACCCAGTACTTC. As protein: CASSQETSGNQETQYF.